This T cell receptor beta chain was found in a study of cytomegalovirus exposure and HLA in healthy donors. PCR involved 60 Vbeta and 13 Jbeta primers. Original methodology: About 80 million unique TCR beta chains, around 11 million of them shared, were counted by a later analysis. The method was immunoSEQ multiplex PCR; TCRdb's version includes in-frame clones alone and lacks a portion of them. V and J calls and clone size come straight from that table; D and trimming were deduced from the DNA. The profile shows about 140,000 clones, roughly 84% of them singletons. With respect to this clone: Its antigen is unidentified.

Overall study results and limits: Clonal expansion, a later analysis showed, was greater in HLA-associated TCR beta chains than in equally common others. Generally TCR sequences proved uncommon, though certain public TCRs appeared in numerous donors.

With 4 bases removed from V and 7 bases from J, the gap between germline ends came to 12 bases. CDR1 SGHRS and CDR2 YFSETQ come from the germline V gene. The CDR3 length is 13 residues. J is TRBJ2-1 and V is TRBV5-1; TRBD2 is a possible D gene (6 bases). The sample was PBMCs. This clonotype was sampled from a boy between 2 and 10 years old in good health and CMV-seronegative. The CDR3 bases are TGCGCCAGCAGCGGCCTCGCGGGGAATGAGCAGTTCTTC. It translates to CASSGLAGNEQFF.